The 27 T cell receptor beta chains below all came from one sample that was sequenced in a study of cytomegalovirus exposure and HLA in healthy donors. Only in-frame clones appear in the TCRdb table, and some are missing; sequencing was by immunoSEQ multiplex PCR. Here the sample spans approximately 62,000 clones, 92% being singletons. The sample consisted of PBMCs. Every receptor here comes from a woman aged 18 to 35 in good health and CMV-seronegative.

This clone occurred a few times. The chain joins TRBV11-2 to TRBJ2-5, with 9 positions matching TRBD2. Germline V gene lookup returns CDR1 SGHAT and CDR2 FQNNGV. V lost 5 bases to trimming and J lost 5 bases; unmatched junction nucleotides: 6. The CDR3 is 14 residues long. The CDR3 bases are TGTGCCAGCAGCCGAGCGGGGGGTAGGGAGACCCAGTACTTC. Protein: CASSRAGGRETQYF.

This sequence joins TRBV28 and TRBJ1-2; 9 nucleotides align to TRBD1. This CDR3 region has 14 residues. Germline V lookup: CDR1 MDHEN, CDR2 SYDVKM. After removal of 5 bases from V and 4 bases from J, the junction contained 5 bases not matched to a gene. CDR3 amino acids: CASSTTGGGYGYTF. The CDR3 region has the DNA TGTGCCAGCAGTACGACAGGGGGGGGCTATGGCTACACCTTC.

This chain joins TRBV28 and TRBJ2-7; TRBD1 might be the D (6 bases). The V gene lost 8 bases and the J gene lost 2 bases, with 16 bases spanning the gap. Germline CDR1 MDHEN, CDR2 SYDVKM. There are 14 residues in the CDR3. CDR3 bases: TGTGCCAGCCTAATGACAGGCAGAACCTACGAGCAGTACTTC. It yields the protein CASLMTGRTYEQYF.

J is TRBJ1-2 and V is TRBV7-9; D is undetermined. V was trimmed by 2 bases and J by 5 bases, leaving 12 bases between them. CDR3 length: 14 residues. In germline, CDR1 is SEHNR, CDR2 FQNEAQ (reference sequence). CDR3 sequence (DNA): TGTGCCAGCAGCTTACCGGTGGCCGGGTATGGCTACACCTTC. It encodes CASSLPVAGYGYTF. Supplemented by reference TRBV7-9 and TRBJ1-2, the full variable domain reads DTGVSQNPRHKITKRGQNVTFRCDPISEHNRLYWYRQTLGQGPEFLTYFQNEAQLEKSRLLSDRFSAERPKGSFSTLEIQRTEQGDSAMYLCASSLPVAGYGYTFGSGTRLTVV.

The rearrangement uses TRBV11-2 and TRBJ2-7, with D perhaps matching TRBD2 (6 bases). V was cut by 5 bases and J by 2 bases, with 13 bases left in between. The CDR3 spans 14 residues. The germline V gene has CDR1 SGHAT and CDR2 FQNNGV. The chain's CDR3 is CASSAYRRAYEQYF. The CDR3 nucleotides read TGTGCCAGCAGCGCCTACCGGAGGGCCTACGAGCAGTACTTC.

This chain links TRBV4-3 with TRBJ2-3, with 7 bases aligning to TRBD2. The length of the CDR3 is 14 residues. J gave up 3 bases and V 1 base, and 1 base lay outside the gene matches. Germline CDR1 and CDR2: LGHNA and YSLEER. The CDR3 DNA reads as TGCGCCAGCAGCCAAGTCGGGGGGACAGATACGCAGTATTTT. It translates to CASSQVGGTDTQYF.

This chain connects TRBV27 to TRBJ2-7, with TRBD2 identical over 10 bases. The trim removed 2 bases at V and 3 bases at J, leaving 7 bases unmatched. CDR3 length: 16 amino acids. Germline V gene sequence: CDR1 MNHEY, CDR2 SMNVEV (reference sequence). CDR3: CASSLTGLAKLYEQYF. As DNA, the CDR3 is TGTGCCAGCAGTTTAACGGGACTAGCGAAACTCTACGAGCAGTACTTC.

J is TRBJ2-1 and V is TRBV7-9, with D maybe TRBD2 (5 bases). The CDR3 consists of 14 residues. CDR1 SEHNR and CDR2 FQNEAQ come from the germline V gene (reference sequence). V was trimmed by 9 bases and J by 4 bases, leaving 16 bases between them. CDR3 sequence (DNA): TGTGCCAGTATAAGGTCTCGGGATTACAATGAGCAGTTCTTC. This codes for CASIRSRDYNEQFF.

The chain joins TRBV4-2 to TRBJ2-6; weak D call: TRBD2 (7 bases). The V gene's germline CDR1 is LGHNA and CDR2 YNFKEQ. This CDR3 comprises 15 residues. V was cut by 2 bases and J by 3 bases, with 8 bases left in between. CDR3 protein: CASSQRGGGANVLTF. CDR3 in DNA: TGTGCCAGCAGCCAAAGGGGGGGTGGGGCCAACGTCCTGACTTTC.

The CDR3 here is CASSDQGLAGRTPGELFF. CDR3 nucleotide sequence: TGCGCCAGCAGTGATCAGGGACTAGCGGGAAGGACTCCCGGGGAGCTGTTTTTT. The chain is built from TRBV10-1 and TRBJ2-2, with 13 bases aligning to TRBD2. Germline loops: CDR1 WNHNN, CDR2 SYGVQD (reference sequence). Unmatched junction bases numbered 10, after V lost 3 bases and J lost 6 bases. The CDR3 totals 18 residues.

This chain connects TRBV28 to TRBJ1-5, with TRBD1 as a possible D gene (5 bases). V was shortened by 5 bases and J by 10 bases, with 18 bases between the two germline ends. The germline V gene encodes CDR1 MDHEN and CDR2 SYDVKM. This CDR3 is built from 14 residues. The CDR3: CASSATGRFRPQHF. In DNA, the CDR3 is TGTGCCAGCAGTGCCACAGGTCGCTTTAGACCCCAGCATTTT.

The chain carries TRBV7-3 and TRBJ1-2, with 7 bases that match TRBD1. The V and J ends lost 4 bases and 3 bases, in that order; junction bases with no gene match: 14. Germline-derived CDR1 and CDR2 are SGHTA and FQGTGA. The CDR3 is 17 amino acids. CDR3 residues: CASSSSQTGRGDYGYTF. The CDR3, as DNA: TGTGCCAGCAGCTCCTCGCAAACGGGCAGGGGGGACTATGGCTACACCTTC.

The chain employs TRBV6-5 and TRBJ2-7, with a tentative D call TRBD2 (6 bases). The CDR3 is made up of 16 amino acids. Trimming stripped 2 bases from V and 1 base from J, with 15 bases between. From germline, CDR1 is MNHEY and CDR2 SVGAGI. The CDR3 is CASSYGSGDGSYEQYF. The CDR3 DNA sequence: TGTGCCAGCAGTTACGGGTCGGGGGATGGGTCCTACGAGCAGTACTTC.

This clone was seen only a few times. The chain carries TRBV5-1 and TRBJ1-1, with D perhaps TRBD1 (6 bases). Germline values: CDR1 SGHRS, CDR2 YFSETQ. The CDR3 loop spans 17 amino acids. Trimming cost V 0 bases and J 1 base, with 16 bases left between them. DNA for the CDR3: TGCGCCAGCAGCTTGGAGGGGGTGCGACGACAGAACACTGAAGCTTTCTTT. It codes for CASSLEGVRRQNTEAFF.

The CDR3 spells CASSPNLSFEQFF. CDR3 nucleotide sequence: TGTGCCAGCAGTCCGAACCTTAGTTTTGAGCAGTTCTTC. This chain uses TRBV6-1 with TRBJ2-1; D not certain. This CDR3 spans 13 amino acids. Trimming stripped 5 bases from V and 9 bases from J, with 14 bases between. Germline CDR1 and CDR2: MNHNS and SASEGT.

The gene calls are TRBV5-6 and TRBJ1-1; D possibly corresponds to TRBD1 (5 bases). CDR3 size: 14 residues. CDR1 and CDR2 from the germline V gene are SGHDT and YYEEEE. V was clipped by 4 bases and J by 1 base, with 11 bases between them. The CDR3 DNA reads TGTGCCAGCAGCCCACCGGGGGGGAACACTGAAGCTTTCTTT. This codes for CASSPPGGNTEAFF.

The CDR3 DNA is TGTGCCAGCTCACCCATTAGACAGGCTGATTTTGGCGAGCAGTACTTC. As protein: CASSPIRQADFGEQYF. The chain carries TRBV18 and TRBJ2-7, with D maybe TRBD1 (6 bases). V lost 3 bases to trimming and J lost 6 bases, with 21 bases between them. The CDR3 covers 16 residues. Germline CDR1 reads KGHSH; CDR2 reads LQKENI.

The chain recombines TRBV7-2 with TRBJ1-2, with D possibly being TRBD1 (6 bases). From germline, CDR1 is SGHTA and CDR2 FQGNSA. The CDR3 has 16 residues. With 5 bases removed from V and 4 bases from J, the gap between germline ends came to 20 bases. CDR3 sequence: CASSQSLGGPTYGYTF. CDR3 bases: TGTGCCAGCAGCCAAAGCTTGGGGGGGCCAACCTATGGCTACACCTTC.

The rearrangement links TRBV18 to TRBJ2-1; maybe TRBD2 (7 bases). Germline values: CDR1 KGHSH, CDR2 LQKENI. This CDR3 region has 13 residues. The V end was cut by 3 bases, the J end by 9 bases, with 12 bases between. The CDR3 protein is CASSPHREGEQFF. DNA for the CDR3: TGTGCCAGCTCACCTCACAGGGAGGGTGAGCAGTTCTTC.

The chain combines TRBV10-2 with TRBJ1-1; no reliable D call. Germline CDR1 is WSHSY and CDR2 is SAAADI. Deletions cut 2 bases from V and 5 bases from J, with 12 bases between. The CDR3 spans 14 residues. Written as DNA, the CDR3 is TGCGCCAGCAGTGAGCCGGGGATGGGAACTGAAGCTTTCTTT. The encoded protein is CASSEPGMGTEAFF.

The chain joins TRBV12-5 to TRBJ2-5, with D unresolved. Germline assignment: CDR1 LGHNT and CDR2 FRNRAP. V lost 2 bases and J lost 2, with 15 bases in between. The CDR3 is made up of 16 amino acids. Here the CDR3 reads CASGLFVVATQETQYF. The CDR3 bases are TGTGCTAGTGGTTTGTTTGTGGTAGCTACACAAGAGACCCAGTACTTC.

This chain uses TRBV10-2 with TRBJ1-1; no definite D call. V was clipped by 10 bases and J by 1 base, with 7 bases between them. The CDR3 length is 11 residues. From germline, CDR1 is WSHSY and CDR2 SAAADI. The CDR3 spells CATTGNTEAFF. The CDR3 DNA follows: TGCGCCACCACCGGGAACACTGAAGCTTTCTTT.

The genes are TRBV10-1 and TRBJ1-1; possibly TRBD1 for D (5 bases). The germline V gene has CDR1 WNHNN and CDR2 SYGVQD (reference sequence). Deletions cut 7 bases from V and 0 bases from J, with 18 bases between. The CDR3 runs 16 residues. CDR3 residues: CASNSERSGVNTEAFF. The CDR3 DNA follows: TGCGCCAGCAACTCCGAGCGGTCGGGGGTGAACACTGAAGCTTTCTTT.

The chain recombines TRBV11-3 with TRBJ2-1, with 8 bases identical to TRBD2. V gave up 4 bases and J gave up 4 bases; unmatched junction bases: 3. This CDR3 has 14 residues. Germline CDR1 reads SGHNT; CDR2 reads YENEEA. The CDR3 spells CASSSPGGYNEQFF. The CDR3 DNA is TGTGCCAGCAGCTCTCCGGGAGGGTACAATGAGCAGTTCTTC.

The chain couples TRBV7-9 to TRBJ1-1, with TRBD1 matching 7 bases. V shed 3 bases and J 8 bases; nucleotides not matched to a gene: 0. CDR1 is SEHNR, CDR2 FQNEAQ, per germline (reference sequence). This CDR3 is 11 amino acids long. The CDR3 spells CASSLGQEAFF. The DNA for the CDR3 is TGTGCCAGCAGCTTGGGACAGGAAGCTTTCTTT.

CDR3 DNA sequence: TGTGCCATCAGCCCAGGGGGTCGCTATGGCTACACCTTC. Its translation is CAISPGGRYGYTF. The gene calls are TRBV10-3 and TRBJ1-2; TRBD1 aligns across 7 bases. This CDR3 comprises 13 residues. Germline V lookup: CDR1 ENHRY, CDR2 SYGVKD. V trimming: 6 bases; J trimming: 4 bases; junction bases outside the gene matches: 5.

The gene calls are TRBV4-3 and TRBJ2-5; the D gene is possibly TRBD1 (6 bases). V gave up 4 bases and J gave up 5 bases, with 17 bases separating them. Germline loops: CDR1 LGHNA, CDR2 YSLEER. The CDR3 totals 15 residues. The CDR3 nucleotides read TGCGCCAGCAGCCGGGGGCCCACCCCGGGGGAGACCCAGTACTTC. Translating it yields CASSRGPTPGETQYF.